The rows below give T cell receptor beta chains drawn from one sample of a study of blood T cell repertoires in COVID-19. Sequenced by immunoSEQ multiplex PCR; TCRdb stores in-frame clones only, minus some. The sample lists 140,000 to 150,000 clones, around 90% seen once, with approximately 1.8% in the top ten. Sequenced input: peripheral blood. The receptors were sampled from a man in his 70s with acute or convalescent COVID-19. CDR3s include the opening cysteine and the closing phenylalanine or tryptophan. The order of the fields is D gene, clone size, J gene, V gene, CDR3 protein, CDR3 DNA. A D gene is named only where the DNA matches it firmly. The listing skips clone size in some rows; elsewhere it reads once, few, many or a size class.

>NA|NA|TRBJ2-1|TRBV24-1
CATSAARANYNEQFF
TGTGCCACCAGTGCCGCTCGAGCTAACTACAATGAGCAGTTCTTC
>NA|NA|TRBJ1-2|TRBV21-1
CASSIEAGPNYGYTF
TGTGCCAGCAGCATAGAAGCGGGACCTAACTATGGCTACACCTTC
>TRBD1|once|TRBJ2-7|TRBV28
CASSLTGTGVGQYF
TGTGCCAGCAGCCTAACCGGGACAGGGGTGGGGCAGTACTTC
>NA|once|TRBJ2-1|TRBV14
CASRTEGAGFHEQFF
TGTGCCAGCAGGACGGAGGGCGCGGGGTTTCATGAGCAGTTCTTC
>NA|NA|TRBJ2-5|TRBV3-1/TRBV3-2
CASSKKGVGEPQETQYF
TGTGCCAGCAGCAAAAAGGGGGTAGGGGAGCCCCAAGAGACCCAGTACTTC
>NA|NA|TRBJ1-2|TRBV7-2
CASSLGLGTNYGYTF
TGTGCCAGCAGCTTAGGTTTGGGCACCAACTATGGCTACACCTTC
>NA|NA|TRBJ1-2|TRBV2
CASSQSPRGPYF
TGTGCCAGCAGCCAATCGCCCCGAGGGCCCTACTTC
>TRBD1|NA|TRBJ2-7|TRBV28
CASNTMDRVRAHEQYF
TGTGCCAGCAACACAATGGACAGGGTACGAGCCCACGAGCAGTACTTC
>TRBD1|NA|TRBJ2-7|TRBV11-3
CASSKGQASPYEQYF
TGTGCCAGCAGCAAGGGACAGGCCTCTCCCTACGAGCAGTACTTC
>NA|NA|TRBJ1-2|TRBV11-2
CASSLVLTSVGYTF
TGTGCCAGCAGCTTAGTGTTGACAAGTGTGGGTTACACCTTC
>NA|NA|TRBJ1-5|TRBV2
CASTGNNQPQHF
TGTGCCAGCACAGGGAACAATCAGCCCCAGCATTTT
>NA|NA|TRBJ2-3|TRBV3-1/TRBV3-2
CASSQSSGTDTQYF
TGTGCCAGCAGCCAGTCTAGCGGCACAGATACGCAGTATTTT
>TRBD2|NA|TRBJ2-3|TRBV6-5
CASSKLAGVTDTQYF
TGTGCCAGCAGTAAGCTAGCGGGAGTCACAGATACGCAGTATTTT
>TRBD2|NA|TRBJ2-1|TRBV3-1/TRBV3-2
CASSQGGSGVRNEQFF
TGTGCCAGCAGCCAAGGTGGTAGCGGGGTCCGCAATGAGCAGTTCTTC
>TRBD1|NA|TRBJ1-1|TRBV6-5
CASSPTGGGRSEAFF
TGTGCCAGCAGTCCGACAGGGGGAGGGAGGTCTGAAGCTTTCTTT
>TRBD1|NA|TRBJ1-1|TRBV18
CASSRTGTEAFF
TGTGCCAGCTCACGGACAGGGACTGAAGCTTTCTTT
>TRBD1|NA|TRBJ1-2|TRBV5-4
CASSLPGDRINYGYTF
TGTGCCAGCAGCTTGCCTGGGGACAGGATTAACTATGGCTACACCTTC
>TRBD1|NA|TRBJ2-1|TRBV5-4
CASSEDRATYNEQFF
TGTGCCAGCAGCGAGGACAGGGCAACCTACAATGAGCAGTTCTTC